The 21 T cell receptor beta chains listed next were all sequenced from one sample in a study of blood T cell repertoires in COVID-19. Produced via immunoSEQ multiplex PCR; TCRdb's table is partial and in-frame only. The sample lists about 130,000 clones, around nine tenths occurring once. Sequenced sample: peripheral blood. The receptors shown here come from a woman aged 70 to 79 with COVID-19, enrolled during active disease.

V usage is TRBV6-5 and J usage is TRBJ1-1; no reliable D call. Germline lookup yields CDR1 MNHEY and CDR2 SVGAGI. V lost 6 bases to trimming and J lost 4 bases, with 12 bases between them. CDR3 size: 13 residues. The CDR3 is CASSANGGTEAFF. CDR3 nucleotide sequence: TGTGCCAGCAGCGCGAACGGAGGCACTGAAGCTTTCTTT.

The V call is TRBV12-1, the J call TRBJ1-5; TRBD1 was called by the table and not checked on the DNA. TRBV12-1 has pseudogene status. This CDR3 is built from 15 residues. CDR3 sequence: CASSFGDRGAQPQHF. CDR3 DNA sequence: TGTGCCAGCAGCTTTGGGGACAGGGGTGCTCAGCCCCAGCATTTT.

This rearrangement joins TRBV13 to TRBJ2-5; D call uncertain. Germline V CDR1 and CDR2: PRHDT, FYEKMQ (reference sequence). V was trimmed by 5 bases and J by 5 bases, leaving 9 bases between them. The CDR3 has 12 residues. The CDR3 sequence is CASSPARETQYF. The CDR3, as DNA: TGTGCCAGCAGCCCGGCCAGGGAGACCCAGTACTTC. The whole variable domain, remainder taken from reference TRBV13 and TRBJ2-5, is AAGVIQSPRHLIKEKRETATLKCYPIPRHDTVYWYQQGPGQDPQFLISFYEKMQSDKGSIPDRFSAQQFSDYHSELNMSSLELGDSALYFCASSPARETQYFGPGTRLLVL.

The genes are TRBV30 and TRBJ2-7, with a possible D match to TRBD2 (6 bases). Looked up from germline, CDR1 is GTSNPN and CDR2 is SVGIG (reference sequence). Between the trimmed V and J ends, which lost 2 bases and 5 bases, there was a span of 19 bases. CDR3 size: 15 residues. The CDR3 spells CAWSSWARGNDEQYF. For the CDR3, the DNA is TGTGCCTGGAGTTCCTGGGCCCGGGGGAACGACGAGCAGTACTTC.

The chain couples TRBV6-1 to TRBJ2-3; possibly TRBD2 for D (6 bases). The CDR3 totals 17 residues. V was clipped by 2 bases and J by 0 bases, with 15 bases between them. Germline CDR1 reads MNHNS; CDR2 reads SASEGT. The CDR3 region has the DNA TGTGCCAGCAGTGAAATGGTGAGCGGGCCAAGCACAGATACGCAGTATTTT. Its translation: CASSEMVSGPSTDTQYF.

The chain employs TRBV11-2 and TRBJ2-5; D perhaps matches TRBD1 (5 bases). V was clipped by 7 bases and J by 2 bases, with 17 bases between them. The CDR3 runs to 15 residues. The germline gives CDR1 SGHAT, CDR2 FQNNGV. CDR3 nucleotide sequence: TGTGCCAGCATCCTACGGGCAGGGATGCAAGAGACCCAGTACTTC. Its protein is CASILRAGMQETQYF.

The chain carries TRBV29-1 and TRBJ1-2; the D gene is possibly TRBD1 (6 bases). This CDR3 has 12 residues. Germline CDR1 SQVTM, CDR2 ANQGSEA. Trimming removed 7 bases at V and 6 bases at J, with 15 bases between. CDR3 sequence (DNA): TGCAGCGCCCGGGACAATCGGCATGGCTACACCTTC. As protein: CSARDNRHGYTF.

This chain joins TRBV4-1 and TRBJ2-1; TRBD1 agrees at 10 bases. CDR1 and CDR2 from the germline V gene are MGHRA and YSYEKL. The V and J ends lost 1 base and 6 bases, in that order; junction bases with no gene match: 9. The CDR3 contains 17 residues. The CDR3 loop is CASSQGLTGGASNEQFF. CDR3 DNA sequence: TGCGCCAGCAGCCAAGGACTGACAGGGGGCGCGAGCAATGAGCAGTTCTTC.

The rearrangement joins TRBV9 to TRBJ2-1; TRBD1 agrees at 8 bases. The germline gives CDR1 SGDLS, CDR2 YYNGEE. This CDR3 has 16 residues. V gave up 4 bases and J gave up 6 bases; unmatched junction bases: 12. For the CDR3, the DNA is TGTGCCAGCAGCTCAGACAGGGGTACTCGCGGCAATGAGCAGTTCTTC. Translation gives CASSSDRGTRGNEQFF.

V is TRBV28 and J is TRBJ1-2, with unresolved D. V lost 4 bases and J lost 7, with 10 bases in between. The CDR3 runs to 12 residues. The V gene's germline CDR1 is MDHEN and CDR2 SYDVKM. The CDR3 region is CASSSMESGYTF. In DNA, the CDR3 is TGTGCCAGCAGTTCAATGGAGAGTGGCTACACCTTC.

The chain carries TRBV6-1 and TRBJ2-3, with a tentative D call TRBD2 (6 bases). The V gene's germline CDR1 is MNHNS and CDR2 SASEGT. The CDR3 is 14 residues long. Trimming took off 1 base at V and 4 bases at J, with 9 bases between the two ends. CDR3 sequence (DNA): TGTGCCAGCAGTGAAGGGAGGGCCGCAGATACGCAGTATTTT. Amino acid sequence: CASSEGRAADTQYF.

This clone was seen more than once but under ten times. Additional DNA sequences in this sample encode the identical CDR3. The chain carries TRBV5-6 and TRBJ1-6, with TRBD1 identical over 9 bases. Per germline, CDR1 SGHDT and CDR2 YYEEEE. Trimming removed 0 bases from V and 10 bases from J; junction bases left unmatched: 5. The CDR3 is 15 amino acids. CDR3 DNA sequence: TGTGCCAGCAGCTTGGGGACAGGGGCCGCATCACCCCTCCACTTT. This codes for CASSLGTGAASPLHF.

CDR3 DNA sequence: TGTGCCAGCAAATTGGGAGGGAGACTTTCACCCCTCCACTTT. Translation gives CASKLGGRLSPLHF. The chain combines TRBV13 with TRBJ1-6; D unresolved. This CDR3 is 14 amino acids long. Germline-derived CDR1 and CDR2 are PRHDT and FYEKMQ (reference sequence). The germline V and J ends were trimmed by 7 bases and 9 bases, with 16 bases remaining between them.

The CDR3 DNA reads as TGTGCCAGCAGTGAACAGGGGGCTTTAAACACCATATATTTT. This sequence encodes CASSEQGALNTIYF. The rearrangement joins TRBV6-1 to TRBJ1-3; TRBD1 agrees at 8 bases. The CDR3 sequence is 14 residues long. CDR1 and CDR2 (germline): MNHNS, SASEGT. After removal of 2 bases from V and 6 bases from J, the junction contained 3 bases not matched to a gene.

V usage is TRBV6-6 and J usage is TRBJ1-1; no definite D call. Germline CDR1 and CDR2: MNHNY and SVGAGI (reference sequence). The CDR3 is made up of 13 amino acids. V gave up 6 bases and J gave up 3 bases, with 11 bases separating them. The DNA for the CDR3 is TGTGCCAGCAGGGCGGAGTGGGACACTGAAGCTTTCTTT. This codes for CASRAEWDTEAFF.

The rearrangement uses TRBV23-1 and TRBJ2-3; perhaps TRBD1 as D (5 bases). TRBV23-1 is an ORF for which the function is uncertain. The CDR3 consists of 14 residues. Trimming took off 3 bases at V and 5 bases at J, with 12 bases between the two ends. CDR3 nucleotides: TGCGCCAGCAGTCACTCACTAAGGGGAGATACGCAGTATTTT. Translation gives CASSHSLRGDTQYF.

CDR3 loop: CASSQRQGNGNGYTF. The CDR3 DNA reads as TGTGCCAGCAGTCAACGACAGGGCAACGGGAACGGCTACACCTTC. The chain couples TRBV28 to TRBJ1-2; 7 bases are a match to TRBD1. Unmatched junction bases numbered 14, after V lost 5 bases and J lost 8 bases. The V gene's germline CDR1 is MDHEN and CDR2 SYDVKM. This CDR3 region has 15 residues.

The count of this clone is one. J is TRBJ1-6 and V is TRBV27; no firm D call. Deletions cut 2 bases from V and 1 base from J, with 15 bases between. CDR1 and CDR2 from the germline V gene are MNHEY and SMNVEV (reference sequence). This CDR3 region has 18 residues. CDR3 region: CASSLVRPGGSYNSPLHF. CDR3 nucleotides: TGTGCCAGCAGTTTAGTAAGGCCGGGTGGGTCCTATAATTCACCCCTCCACTTT.

Comments on this clone: The junction departs from the called germline gene at one end, perhaps through a read error. This CDR3 is also generated by other DNA sequences in the sample. The chain links TRBV29-1 to TRBJ2-5; TRBD2 aligns across 8 bases. The germline V gene has CDR1 SQVTM and CDR2 ANQGSEA. The CDR3 extends over 14 amino acids. The CDR3 DNA reads as TGCCGCGTGGGGGCCCCGGGGGGGGCAGAGACCCAGTACTTC. Protein sequence: CRVGAPGGAETQYF.

The V gene is TRBV5-1, the J gene TRBJ2-5; a weak D match, TRBD1 (6 bases). Germline V CDR1 and CDR2: SGHRS, YFSETQ. V shed 5 bases and J shed 4 bases, with 21 bases lying between them. This CDR3 region has 16 residues. CDR3 protein: CASRHHREPVTETQYF. CDR3 in DNA: TGCGCCAGCAGACACCACAGGGAGCCAGTGACAGAGACCCAGTACTTC.

The chain carries TRBV18 and TRBJ1-1, with D maybe TRBD1 (6 bases). Germline values: CDR1 KGHSH, CDR2 LQKENI. V was trimmed by 3 bases and J by 0 bases, leaving 14 bases between them. The CDR3 loop spans 16 amino acids. This CDR3 is CASSPLRGTMNTEAFF. Here the CDR3 DNA reads TGTGCCAGCTCACCCCTCAGGGGTACTATGAACACTGAAGCTTTCTTT.